The rows below give T cell receptor beta chains drawn from one sample of a study of human T cells and chemical hapten exposure. TCRdb independently ran MiXCR on the RACE reads; one entry per CDR3 protein. This table has roughly 50,000 distinct CDR3 sequences, 9.5% to 10% appearing once. The starting material was whole blood, obtained in connection with sensitization to the hapten diphenylcyclopropenone (DPC). The receptors derive from a man aged 35-49 years with alopecia areata. Some clones in this sample may be carry-over from other donors' samples. Each CDR3 is given with its conserved first and last residue. A D gene is named only where the DNA matches it firmly. Clone size, where shown, is once, few, many, or a class for clones that have expanded.

d_gene	len	v_gene	j_gene	abundance	CDR3nt	CDR3aa
.	14	TRBV28	TRBJ1-2	many	TGTGCCAGCAGGCATCCAACAGGGTACAAAGGCTACACCTTC	CASRHPTGYKGYTF
.	16	TRBV7-2	TRBJ2-3	.	TGTGCCAGCAGCTTAGGGGCTACCAAAGGCACAGATACGCAGTATTTT	CASSLGATKGTDTQYF
.	11	TRBV12-3/TRBV12-4	TRBJ2-1	many	TGTGCCAGCAGTCCAGGAGATGAGCAGTTCTTC	CASSPGDEQFF
TRBD1	15	TRBV7-9	TRBJ2-1	.	TGTGCCAGCAGCTCCTCGACAGGGGGCTTCAATGAGCAGTTCTTC	CASSSSTGGFNEQFF
.	13	TRBV6-6	TRBJ2-3	.	TGTGCCAGCAGTTACTCTAAGCCAGATACGCAGTATTTT	CASSYSKPDTQYF
TRBD1	14	TRBV23-1	TRBJ2-7	.	TGCGCCAGCAGTCATAGGGACAGGGACTACGAGCAGTACTTC	CASSHRDRDYEQYF
TRBD2	17	TRBV20-1	TRBJ2-3	many	TGCAGTGCTATCCCGGGACTAGCGGGAGGCCTCACAGATACGCAGTATTTT	CSAIPGLAGGLTDTQYF
TRBD2	14	TRBV11-2	TRBJ2-7	.	TGTGCCAGCAGCTATGAGGGACTATTCTACGAGCAGTACTTC	CASSYEGLFYEQYF
.	14	TRBV18	TRBJ1-5	many	TGTGCCAGCTCATCCTGGGGAAGCAATCAGCCCCAGCATTTT	CASSSWGSNQPQHF
.	15	TRBV5-1	TRBJ2-7	.	TGCGCCAGCAGCCGGGGACATTCGAGCTCCTACGAGCAGTACTTC	CASSRGHSSSYEQYF
TRBD2	12	TRBV11-1	TRBJ2-7	few	TGTGCCAGCAGCACCCGGGGGGGCGAGCAGTACTTC	CASSTRGGEQYF
.	13	TRBV10-3	TRBJ1-1	few	TGTGCCATGGGCAGGGCGCCGGACACTGAAGCTTTCTTT	CAMGRAPDTEAFF
TRBD1	11	TRBV20-1	TRBJ2-7	.	TGCAGTGCTGGACAGGAACGCGAGCAGTACTTC	CSAGQEREQYF
.	13	TRBV28	TRBJ1-1	few	TGTGCCAGCAGTTTTGATGGGGGAGCTGAAGCTTTCTTT	CASSFDGGAEAFF
.	15	TRBV28	TRBJ2-7	few	TGTGCCAGCAGCCGAAACCCGGGACCGCCTTACGAGCAGTACTTC	CASSRNPGPPYEQYF
.	13	TRBV7-8	TRBJ2-7	many	TGTGCCAGCAGCAATTCGTGGACCTACGAGCAGTACTTC	CASSNSWTYEQYF
.	14	TRBV3-1	TRBJ2-5	many	TGTGCCAGCAGCCGAAGGAGCAGGGAAGAGACCCAGTACTTC	CASSRRSREETQYF